What follows is one TCR beta chain and its context. Its antigen is unidentified. The sample contains more than one DNA sequence encoding this CDR3. This record comes from a study of radiotherapy plus CTLA-4 blockade in lung cancer. Study information: For 15% to 20% of patients, objective responses occurred, and about 30% had disease control.

The study, taken as a whole, reports: TCR clones of tumor origin grew in blood after radiotherapy plus ipilimumab. Early blood T cell clone dynamics reportedly forecast response best, with interferon-beta.

People whose metastatic non-small-cell lung cancer was chemo-refractory got focal radiation along with CTLA-4 blockade by ipilimumab. The protocol was immunoSEQ multiplex PCR, while the TCRdb copy is restricted to in-frame clones and leaves out a portion. The top ten clones hold roughly 14% of a sample with about 14,000 clones, around 87% of them seen once. Germline CDR1 is KGHSH and CDR2 is LQKENI. Trimming pared 3 bases from V and 0 bases from J, leaving 7 bases between. There are 14 residues in the CDR3. Here the sequenced sample was peripheral blood, taken from a patient treated with radiotherapy plus ipilimumab. This sequence was found in a human donor with non-small cell lung cancer that progressed on radiotherapy plus ipilimumab. Some clones in this sample may be carry-over from other donors' samples. This chain connects TRBV18 to TRBJ2-3; no definite D call. CDR3 amino acids: CASSPTRSTDTQYF. The CDR3, as DNA: TGTGCCAGCTCACCGACACGTAGCACAGATACGCAGTATTTT.